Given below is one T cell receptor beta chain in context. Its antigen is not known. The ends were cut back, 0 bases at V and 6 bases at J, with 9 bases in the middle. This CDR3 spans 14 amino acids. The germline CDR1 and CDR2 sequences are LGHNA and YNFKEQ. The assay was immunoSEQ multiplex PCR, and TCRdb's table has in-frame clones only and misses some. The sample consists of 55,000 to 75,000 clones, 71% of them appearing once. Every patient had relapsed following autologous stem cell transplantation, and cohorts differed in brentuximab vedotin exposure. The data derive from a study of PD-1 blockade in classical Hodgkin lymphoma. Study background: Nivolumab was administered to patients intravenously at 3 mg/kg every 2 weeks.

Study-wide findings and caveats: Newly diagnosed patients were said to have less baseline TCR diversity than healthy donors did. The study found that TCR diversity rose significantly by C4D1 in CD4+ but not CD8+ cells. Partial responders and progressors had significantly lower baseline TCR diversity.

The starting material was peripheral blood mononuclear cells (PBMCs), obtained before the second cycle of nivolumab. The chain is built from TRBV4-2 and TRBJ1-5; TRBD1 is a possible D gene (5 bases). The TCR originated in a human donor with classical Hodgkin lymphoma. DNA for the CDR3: TGTGCCAGCAGCCAAGATGGGCAGGGTCAGCCCCAGCATTTT. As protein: CASSQDGQGQPQHF.